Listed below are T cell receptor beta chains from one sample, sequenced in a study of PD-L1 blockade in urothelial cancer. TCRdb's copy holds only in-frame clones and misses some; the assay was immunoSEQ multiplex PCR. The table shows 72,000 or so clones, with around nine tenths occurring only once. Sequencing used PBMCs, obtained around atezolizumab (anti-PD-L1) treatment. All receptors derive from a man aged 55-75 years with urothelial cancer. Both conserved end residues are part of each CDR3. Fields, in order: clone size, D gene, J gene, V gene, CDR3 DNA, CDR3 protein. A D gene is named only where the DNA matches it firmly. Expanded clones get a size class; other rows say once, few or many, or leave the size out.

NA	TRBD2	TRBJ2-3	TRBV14	TGTGCCAGCAGCCCGCGACTAGCGGGGGGCACAGATACGCAGTATTTT	CASSPRLAGGTDTQYF
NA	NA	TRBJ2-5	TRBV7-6	TGTGCCAGCAGTGACAGCTACCAAGAGACCCAGTACTTC	CASSDSYQETQYF
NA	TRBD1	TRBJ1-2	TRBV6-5	TGTGCCAGCAGCAGGACAGGGGGCGCTAACTATGGCTACACCTTC	CASSRTGGANYGYTF
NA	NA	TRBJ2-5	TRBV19	TGTGCCAGTAGTATGGGACTGCCTCCGCCGGAGACCCAGTACTTC	CASSMGLPPPETQYF
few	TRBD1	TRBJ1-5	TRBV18	TGTGCCAGCTCACCAGACAGGGGTCAGCCCCAGCATTTT	CASSPDRGQPQHF
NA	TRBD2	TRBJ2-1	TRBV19	TGTGCCAGTAGTCCCGCAAGGACTAGCGGGTACAATGAGCAGTTCTTC	CASSPARTSGYNEQFF
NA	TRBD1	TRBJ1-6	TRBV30	TGTGCCTGGAGGATGGGACAGGCTAATTCACCCCTCCACTTT	CAWRMGQANSPLHF
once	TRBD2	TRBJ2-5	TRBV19	TGTGCCAGTAGTAGAGGACCCCCGGCTAGCGGGGTCTTGGAGACCCAGTACTTC	CASSRGPPASGVLETQYF
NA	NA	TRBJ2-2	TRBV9	TGTGCCAGCAGCGTAGCTATGGCCGGGGAGCTGTTTTTT	CASSVAMAGELFF
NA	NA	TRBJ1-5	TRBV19	TGTGCCAGTACCCCGTCGGGCAATCAGCCCCAGCATTTT	CASTPSGNQPQHF
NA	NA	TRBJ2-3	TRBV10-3	TGTGCCATCGGACCGGACAGCCTCGGCACAGATACGCAGTATTTT	CAIGPDSLGTDTQYF
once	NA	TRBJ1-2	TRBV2	TGTGCCAGCAGCGGACAGTTTTACTATGGCTACACCTTC	CASSGQFYYGYTF
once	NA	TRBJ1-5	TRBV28	TGTGCCAGCAGTTACCGGACAGTTAGCAATCAGCCCCAGCATTTT	CASSYRTVSNQPQHF
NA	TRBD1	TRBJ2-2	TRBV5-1	TGCGCCAGCAGAGTTCCGGGACAGGGAAACACCGGGGAGCTGTTTTTT	CASRVPGQGNTGELFF
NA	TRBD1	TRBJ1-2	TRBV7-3	TGTGCCAGCAGCAAAACAGGGGTTGGGGGTGGCTACACCTTC	CASSKTGVGGGYTF
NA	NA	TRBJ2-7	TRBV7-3	TGTGCCAGCAGCTTAACCGGGGGCTACGAGCAGTACTTC	CASSLTGGYEQYF
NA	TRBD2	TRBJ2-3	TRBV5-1	TGCGCCAGCAGTAGGGCGGGAGGCACAGATACGCAGTATTTT	CASSRAGGTDTQYF
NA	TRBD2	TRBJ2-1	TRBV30	TGTGCCGGCAGACTAGCGGGGGGCTCACGGCCCTACAATGAGCAGTTCTTC	CAGRLAGGSRPYNEQFF
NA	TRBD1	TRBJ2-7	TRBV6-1	TGTGCCAGCAGTGAGAGGGGACAGTTCTACGAGCAGTACTTC	CASSERGQFYEQYF
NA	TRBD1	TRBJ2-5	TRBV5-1	TGCGCCAGCAGCTTGGCCGTACAGGGGCTTGGAGAGACCCAGTACTTC	CASSLAVQGLGETQYF
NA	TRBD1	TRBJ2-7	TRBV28	TGTGCCAGCAGCACCGGGACAGGGCACTACGAGCAGTACTTC	CASSTGTGHYEQYF
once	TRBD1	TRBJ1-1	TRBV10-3	TGTGCCACCAGAGTCACAGGGGGCCAAACTGAAGCTTTCTTT	CATRVTGGQTEAFF
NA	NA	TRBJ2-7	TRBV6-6	TGTGCCAGCAGTTACGGGAAACAGGGAGTGACCTACGAGCAGTACTTC	CASSYGKQGVTYEQYF
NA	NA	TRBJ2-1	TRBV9	TGTGCCAGCAGCGTAGGAGCTAGCGTCTACAATGAGCAGTTCTTC	CASSVGASVYNEQFF
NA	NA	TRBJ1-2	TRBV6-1	TGTGCCAGCAGTGAATCCCCCCGTTATGGCTACACCTTC	CASSESPRYGYTF
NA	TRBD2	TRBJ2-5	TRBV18	TGTGCCAGCTCACCACAAGTCGGTAGCGGGAGGGCAGAGACCCAGTACTTC	CASSPQVGSGRAETQYF
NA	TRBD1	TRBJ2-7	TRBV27	TGTGCCAGCAGTTATCGACAGGGGGCCCCCTACGAGCAGTACTTC	CASSYRQGAPYEQYF
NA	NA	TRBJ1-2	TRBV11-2	TGTGCCAGCAGCTGGACGACAGGAAACTATGGCTACACCTTC	CASSWTTGNYGYTF
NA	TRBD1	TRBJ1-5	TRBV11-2	TGTGCCAGCAGCCCGGACAGGGGACAGCCCCAGCATTTT	CASSPDRGQPQHF
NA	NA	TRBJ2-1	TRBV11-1	TGTGCCAGCAGCCCGGACAGCTACAATGAGCAGTTCTTC	CASSPDSYNEQFF
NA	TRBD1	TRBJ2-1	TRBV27	TGTGCCAGCCGCCCCCGGACAGGCTACAATGAGCAGTTCTTC	CASRPRTGYNEQFF
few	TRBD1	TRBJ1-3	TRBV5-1	TGCGCCAGCAGCTTGGTCCCGGGACAGGGGTCTGGAAACACCATATATTTT	CASSLVPGQGSGNTIYF
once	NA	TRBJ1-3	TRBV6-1	TGTGCCAGCAGTGTGTACCGGGATTCTGGAAACACCATATATTTT	CASSVYRDSGNTIYF
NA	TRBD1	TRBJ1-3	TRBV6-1	TGTGCCAGCAGGGAACAGGGGCGAGGAAACACCATATATTTT	CASREQGRGNTIYF
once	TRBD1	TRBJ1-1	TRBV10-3	TGTGCCATCAGTGAGTCATACGACAGGGGCACTGAAGCTTTCTTT	CAISESYDRGTEAFF
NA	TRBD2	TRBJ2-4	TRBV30	TGTGCCTGGAGTCCACTAGCGGGAGGGCCAGGAGCCAAAAACATTCAGTACTTC	CAWSPLAGGPGAKNIQYF
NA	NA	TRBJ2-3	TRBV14	TGTGCCAGCAGCCAAGCGCTAGCGTATACGCAGTATTTT	CASSQALAYTQYF
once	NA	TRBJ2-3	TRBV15	TGTGCCACCAGCATCTCGTCGGCGGGGACTAGCACAGATACGCAGTATTTT	CATSISSAGTSTDTQYF
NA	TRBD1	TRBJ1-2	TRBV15	TGTGCCACCAGCAGAAACAGGGGTCCCCTCGGCGGCTACACCTTC	CATSRNRGPLGGYTF
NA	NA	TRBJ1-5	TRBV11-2	TGTGCCAGCAGCTTAGTGGGACACTCCAATCAGCCCCAGCATTTT	CASSLVGHSNQPQHF
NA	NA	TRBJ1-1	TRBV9	TGTGCCAGCAGCGGTACAGGGTTCCCTGAAGCTTTCTTT	CASSGTGFPEAFF